The 12 T cell receptor beta chains below come from one sample, sequenced in a study of early T cells in non-severe SARS-CoV-2 infection. TCRdb passed the 5' RACE reads through MiXCR, listing each CDR3 protein once. The repertoire consists of about 110,000 distinct CDR3 sequences, with around 13% occurring once and the leading ten covering 3.5% to 4%. This sample comprised whole blood, obtained at baseline. The source is an adult who was a healthcare worker with PCR-confirmed SARS-CoV-2 infection or an uninfected control (not recorded which).

This clonotype has just a few counts. The rearrangement uses TRBV28 and TRBJ2-7; D uncertain. CDR1 and CDR2 from the germline V gene are MDHEN and SYDVKM. Deletions cut 3 bases from V and 6 bases from J, with 9 bases between. The CDR3 covers 12 residues. The CDR3 sequence: CASSFWTREQYF. The DNA of the CDR3 is TGTGCCAGCAGTTTTTGGACCCGCGAGCAGTACTTC.

The genes are TRBV20-1 and TRBJ2-3, with 9 bases fitting TRBD1. With 2 bases clipped from V and 4 bases from J, the junction kept 10 bases outside the gene matches. Per germline, CDR1 DFQATT and CDR2 SNEGSKA (reference sequence). The CDR3 has 16 amino acids. The CDR3 sequence: CSARPAGDREPDTQYF. The DNA of the CDR3 is TGCAGTGCTAGACCTGCGGGGGACAGGGAACCAGATACGCAGTATTTT.

The chain links TRBV20-1 to TRBJ2-7; maybe TRBD2 (5 bases). Germline assignment: CDR1 DFQATT and CDR2 SNEGSKA (reference sequence). This CDR3 has 13 amino acids. V lost 3 bases and J 2 bases, leaving 11 bases between the germline ends. In DNA form, the CDR3 reads TGCAGTGCTAGTGGCGGGCCAACCTACGAGCAGTACTTC. Residues: CSASGGPTYEQYF.

Note on this clonotype: With a much larger clone just one base away, this may be a read error. The genes are TRBV18 and TRBJ1-6; possible D gene TRBD1, 5 bases. Germline assignment: CDR1 KGHSH and CDR2 LQKENI. Between the trimmed V and J ends, which lost 1 base and 6 bases, there was a span of 16 bases. The CDR3 runs to 17 residues. CDR3 bases: TGTGCCAGCTCACCACTATGCACAGGCCGGGGTAATTCACCCCTCCACTTT. Protein: CASSPLCTGRGNSPLHF.

This clonotype came up a few times. This sequence joins TRBV5-1 and TRBJ2-7, with D unresolved. Per the germline V gene, CDR1 is SGHRS and CDR2 is YFSETQ. Trimming removed 4 bases at V and 0 bases at J, with 14 bases between. There are 15 residues in the CDR3. This chain's CDR3 is CASSVQFASSYEQYF. In DNA form, the CDR3 reads TGCGCCAGCAGCGTCCAATTCGCCAGCTCCTACGAGCAGTACTTC.

The V call is TRBV5-4, the J call TRBJ2-7; D perhaps matches TRBD1 (6 bases). This CDR3 has 13 residues. From germline, CDR1 is SGHNT and CDR2 YYREEE (reference sequence). V was shortened by 2 bases and J by 1 base, with 7 bases between the two germline ends. The CDR3 loop reads CASSFDRSYEQYF. CDR3 sequence (DNA): TGTGCCAGCAGCTTTGACAGGTCCTACGAGCAGTACTTC.

There are a few counts of this clonotype. This chain links TRBV9 with TRBJ1-1; 8 nucleotides line up with TRBD1. Per the germline V gene, CDR1 is SGDLS and CDR2 is YYNGEE. J gave up 0 bases and V 2 bases, and 3 bases lay outside the gene matches. The CDR3 spans 15 residues. The CDR3 nucleotides are TGTGCCAGCAGCGTCGGACAGGGCATGAACACTGAAGCTTTCTTT. It specifies CASSVGQGMNTEAFF.

The gene calls are TRBV5-1 and TRBJ2-6; D may be TRBD2 (6 bases). There are 18 residues in the CDR3. Germline lookup yields CDR1 SGHRS and CDR2 YFSETQ. V was trimmed by 3 bases and J by 5 bases, leaving 21 bases between them. CDR3 region: CASSSPIAESVRANVLTF. The CDR3 DNA reads as TGCGCCAGCAGCTCGCCAATAGCGGAGTCGGTGAGGGCCAACGTCCTGACTTTC.

This chain uses TRBV7-2 with TRBJ2-7; possible D gene TRBD2, 5 bases. CDR1 is SGHTA, CDR2 FQGNSA, per germline. Trimming removed 5 bases at V and 1 base at J, with 18 bases between. The CDR3 totals 16 residues. This CDR3 is CASSPGLAKTSYEQYF. In DNA form, the CDR3 reads TGTGCCAGCAGCCCCGGGCTAGCCAAGACTTCCTACGAGCAGTACTTC.

This chain connects TRBV6-5 to TRBJ2-2; 8 bases match TRBD1. The CDR3 sequence is 17 residues long. Germline V CDR1 and CDR2: MNHEY, SVGAGI. The J segment lost 8 bases and the V segment lost 2 bases, leaving 13 bases of the junction unmatched. This CDR3 is CASSYGARTGKGGELFF. The DNA of the CDR3 is TGTGCCAGCAGTTACGGGGCGCGGACAGGGAAAGGAGGGGAGCTGTTTTTT.

This clonotype has a handful of counts. This rearrangement joins TRBV12-3 or TRBV12-4 to TRBJ1-1; TRBD1 matches at 9 bases. The CDR3 totals 15 residues. Trimming at V came to 1 base and at J to 4 bases, leaving 4 bases not matched to a gene. DNA of the CDR3: TGTGCCAGCAGTTTAGTACAGGGGGCTAGCACTGAAGCTTTCTTT. This encodes CASSLVQGASTEAFF.

In this sample, this clonotype turned up a few times. The chain has TRBV6-2 or TRBV6-3 and TRBJ2-1; unclear D gene. Germline values: CDR1 MNHEY, CDR2 SVGEGT. The ends were cut back, 7 bases at V and 9 bases at J, with 13 bases in the middle. The CDR3 has 12 residues. CDR3 bases: TGTGCCAGCACTTTGACCTTTGGTGAGCAGTTCTTC. Translating it yields CASTLTFGEQFF.